This T cell receptor (beta chain) is from a study of cytomegalovirus exposure and HLA in healthy donors. Primers for the PCR totalled 60 Vbeta and 13 Jbeta. TCRdb's table, derived via immunoSEQ multiplex PCR, lists solely in-frame clones and lacks some. The sample holds under 200,000 clones; 55% to 80% are singletons and the top ten take approximately 4.5%. Germline V gives CDR1 SEHNR, CDR2 FQNEAQ (reference sequence). Germline trimming cut 5 bases from V and 4 bases from J; bases unmatched to any gene: 11. This CDR3 comprises 15 residues. Sequenced input: PBMCs. The chain has TRBV7-9 and TRBJ2-7; the match to TRBD1 covers 7 bases. The TCR comes from a woman aged 18-29 years in good health and CMV-seropositive. CDR3 protein: CASSPFLGGDYEQYF. CDR3 bases: TGTGCCAGCAGCCCATTTTTAGGGGGCGATTACGAGCAGTACTTC.